This TCR beta chain derives from a study of identical twins. Findings of the study overall: Beta out-of-frame twin sharing showed a weaker excess.

All donors were healthy, and all were Caucasian. CDR1 is MNHEY and CDR2 is SVGAGI in the germline V gene. CDR3 length equals 14 residues. Trimming shortened V by 2 bases and J by 9 bases, and 14 bases separated the two germline ends. Unique molecular identifiers were in the cDNA, with template-switch universal primer binding. TCRdb re-called the 5' RACE reads through MiXCR, storing one row per CDR3 protein. The sample has a few hundred thousand distinct CDR3 sequences; approximately 14% are singletons. This clonotype has ten or more counts. As yet, its antigen is unknown. The data also belong to a second study, concerning yellow fever vaccine responses in identical twins. That study reports: In identical twins, vaccine T cell responses appeared partly shared and partly individual.

Sequencing used CD4+ T cells sorted from blood. The rearrangement links TRBV6-5 to TRBJ1-5; D remains ambiguous. This clonotype originated in a woman between 18 and 29 years old in good health. The CDR3 reads CASSYIGVAGPQHF. The CDR3 DNA follows: TGTGCCAGCAGTTACATCGGGGTGGCGGGGCCCCAGCATTTT.